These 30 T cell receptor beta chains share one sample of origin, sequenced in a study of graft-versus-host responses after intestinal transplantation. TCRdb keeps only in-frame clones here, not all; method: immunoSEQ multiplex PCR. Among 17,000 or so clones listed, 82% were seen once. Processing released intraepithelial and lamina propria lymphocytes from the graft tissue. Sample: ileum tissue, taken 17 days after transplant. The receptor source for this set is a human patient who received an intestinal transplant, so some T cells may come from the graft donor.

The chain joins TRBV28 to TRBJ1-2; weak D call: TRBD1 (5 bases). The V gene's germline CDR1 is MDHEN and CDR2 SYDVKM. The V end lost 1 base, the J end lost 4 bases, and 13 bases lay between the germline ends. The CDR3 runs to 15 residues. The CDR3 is CASSLLAGSTYGYTF. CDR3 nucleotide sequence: TGTGCCAGCAGTTTATTAGCAGGGTCTACCTATGGCTACACCTTC.

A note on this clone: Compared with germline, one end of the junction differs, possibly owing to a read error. In DNA, the CDR3 is TGTGCCAGCACCCCGGGGGATTTTGGAAACACCGTATATTTT. Its translation: CASTPGDFGNTVYF. This rearrangement joins TRBV6-5 to TRBJ1-3; a weak D match, TRBD1 (5 bases). The CDR3 has 14 amino acids. Per the germline V gene, CDR1 is MNHEY and CDR2 is SVGAGI.

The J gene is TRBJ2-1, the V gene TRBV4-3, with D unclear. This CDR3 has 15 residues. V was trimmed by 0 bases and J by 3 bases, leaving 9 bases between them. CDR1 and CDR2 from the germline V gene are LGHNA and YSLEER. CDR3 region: CASSQDHAVYNEQFF. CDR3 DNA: TGCGCCAGCAGCCAAGACCATGCGGTCTACAATGAGCAGTTCTTC.

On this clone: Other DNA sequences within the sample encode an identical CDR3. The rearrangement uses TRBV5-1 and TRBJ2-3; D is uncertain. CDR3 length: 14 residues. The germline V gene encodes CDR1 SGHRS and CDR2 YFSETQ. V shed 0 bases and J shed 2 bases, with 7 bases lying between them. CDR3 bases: TGCGCCAGCAGCTTGGATCCCCACACAGATACGCAGTATTTT. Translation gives CASSLDPHTDTQYF.

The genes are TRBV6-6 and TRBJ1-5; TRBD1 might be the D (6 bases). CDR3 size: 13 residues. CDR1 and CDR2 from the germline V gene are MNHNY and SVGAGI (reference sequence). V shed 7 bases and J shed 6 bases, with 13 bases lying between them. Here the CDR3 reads CASNTGMTQPQHF. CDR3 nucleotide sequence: TGTGCCAGCAATACAGGGATGACTCAGCCCCAGCATTTT.

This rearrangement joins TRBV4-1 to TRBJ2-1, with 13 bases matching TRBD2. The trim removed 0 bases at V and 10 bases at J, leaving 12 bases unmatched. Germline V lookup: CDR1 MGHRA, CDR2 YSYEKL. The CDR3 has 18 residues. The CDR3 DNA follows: TGCGCCAGCAGCCAAGAGACCAACGGACTAGCGGGAGTCGACGAGCAGTTCTTC. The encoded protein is CASSQETNGLAGVDEQFF.

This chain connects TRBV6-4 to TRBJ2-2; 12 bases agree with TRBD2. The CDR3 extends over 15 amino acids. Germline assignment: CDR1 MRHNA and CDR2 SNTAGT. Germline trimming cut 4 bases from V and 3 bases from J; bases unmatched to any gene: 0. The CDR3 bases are TGTGCCAGCAGTGGACTAGCGGGAGACACCGGGGAGCTGTTTTTT. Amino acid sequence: CASSGLAGDTGELFF.

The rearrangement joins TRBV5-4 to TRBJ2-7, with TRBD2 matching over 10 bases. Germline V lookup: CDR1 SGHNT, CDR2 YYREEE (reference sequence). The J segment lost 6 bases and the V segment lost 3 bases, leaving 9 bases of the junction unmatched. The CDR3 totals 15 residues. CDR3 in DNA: TGTGCCAGCAGCTCGTCTAGCGGGAGTATGGTCGAGCAGTACTTC. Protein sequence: CASSSSSGSMVEQYF.

The CDR3 sequence is CASSTRPGLVVGEQYF. The DNA for the CDR3 is TGTGCCAGCAGCACACGGCCGGGACTAGTTGTGGGGGAGCAGTACTTC. The rearrangement joins TRBV7-2 to TRBJ2-7, with TRBD2 matching 8 bases. The CDR3 extends over 16 amino acids. Germline values: CDR1 SGHTA, CDR2 FQGNSA. Trimming took 5 bases from V and 7 from J; bases not matched to a gene: 16.

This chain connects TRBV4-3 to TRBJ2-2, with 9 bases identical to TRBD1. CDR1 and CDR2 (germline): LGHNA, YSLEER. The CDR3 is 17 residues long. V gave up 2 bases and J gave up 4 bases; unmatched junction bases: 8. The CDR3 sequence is CASSQQLGTGSTGELFF. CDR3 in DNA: TGCGCCAGCAGCCAACAGCTCGGGACAGGGTCCACCGGGGAGCTGTTTTTT.

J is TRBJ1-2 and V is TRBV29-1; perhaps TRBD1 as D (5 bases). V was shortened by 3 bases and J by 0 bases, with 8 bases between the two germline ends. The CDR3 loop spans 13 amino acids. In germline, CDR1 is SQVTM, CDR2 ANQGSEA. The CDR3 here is CSVEVTANYGYTF. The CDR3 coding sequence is TGCAGCGTTGAGGTGACAGCTAACTATGGCTACACCTTC.

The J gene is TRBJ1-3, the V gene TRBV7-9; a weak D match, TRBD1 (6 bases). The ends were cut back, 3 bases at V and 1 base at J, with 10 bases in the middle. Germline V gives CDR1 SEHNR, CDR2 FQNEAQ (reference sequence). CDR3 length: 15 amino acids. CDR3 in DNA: TGTGCCAGCAGCTTGCGGACAGAATCTGGAAACACCATATATTTT. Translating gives CASSLRTESGNTIYF.

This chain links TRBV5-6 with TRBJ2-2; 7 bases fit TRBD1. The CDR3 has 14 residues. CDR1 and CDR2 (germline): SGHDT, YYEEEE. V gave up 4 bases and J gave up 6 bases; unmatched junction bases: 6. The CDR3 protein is CASSENTGAGELFF. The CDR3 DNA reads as TGTGCCAGCAGCGAAAATACAGGGGCCGGGGAGCTGTTTTTT. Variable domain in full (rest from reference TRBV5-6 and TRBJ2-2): DAGVTQSPTHLIKTRGQQVTLRCSPKSGHDTVSWYQQALGQGPQFIFQYYEEEERQRGNFPDRFSGHQFPNYSSELNVNALLLGDSALYLCASSENTGAGELFFGEGSRLTVL.

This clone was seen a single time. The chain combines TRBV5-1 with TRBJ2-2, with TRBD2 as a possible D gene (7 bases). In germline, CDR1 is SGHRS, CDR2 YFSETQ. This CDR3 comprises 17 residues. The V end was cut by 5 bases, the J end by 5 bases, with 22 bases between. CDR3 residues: CASSGGPKGGRTGELFF. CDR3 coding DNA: TGCGCCAGCAGTGGGGGCCCCAAGGGAGGGCGTACCGGGGAGCTGTTTTTT.

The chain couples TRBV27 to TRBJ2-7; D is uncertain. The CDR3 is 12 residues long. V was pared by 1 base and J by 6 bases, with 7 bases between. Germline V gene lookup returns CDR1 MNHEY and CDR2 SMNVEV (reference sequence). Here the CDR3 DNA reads TGTGCCAGCAGTTTATTGGGTTCCGAGCAGTACTTC. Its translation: CASSLLGSEQYF.

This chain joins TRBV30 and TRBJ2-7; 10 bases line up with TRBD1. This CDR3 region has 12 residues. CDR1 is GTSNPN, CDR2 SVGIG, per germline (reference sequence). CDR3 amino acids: CAGSGTGVEQYF. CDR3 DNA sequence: TGTGCTGGATCCGGGACAGGGGTCGAGCAGTACTTC.

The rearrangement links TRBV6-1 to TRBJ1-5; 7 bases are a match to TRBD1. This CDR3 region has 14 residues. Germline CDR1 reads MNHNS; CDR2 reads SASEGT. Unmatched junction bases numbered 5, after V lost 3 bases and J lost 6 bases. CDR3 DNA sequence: TGTGCCAGCAGTGAGGAGGGGGCGCCTCAGCCCCAGCATTTT. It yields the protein CASSEEGAPQPQHF.

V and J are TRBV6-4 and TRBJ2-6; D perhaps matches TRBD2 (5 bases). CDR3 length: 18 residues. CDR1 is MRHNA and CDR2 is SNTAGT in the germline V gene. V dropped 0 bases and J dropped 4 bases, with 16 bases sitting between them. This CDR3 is CASSDSSSRGAGANVLTF. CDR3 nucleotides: TGTGCCAGCAGTGACTCGTCCTCACGGGGAGCCGGGGCCAACGTCCTGACTTTC.

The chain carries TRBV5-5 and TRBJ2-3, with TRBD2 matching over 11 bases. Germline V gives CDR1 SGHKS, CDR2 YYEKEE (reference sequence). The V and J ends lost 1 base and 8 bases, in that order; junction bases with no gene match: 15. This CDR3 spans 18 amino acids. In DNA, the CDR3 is TGTGCCAGCAGCTTGTCTCTAGCGGGAGGTCCAAAGTTTAGTACGCAGTATTTT. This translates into CASSLSLAGGPKFSTQYF.

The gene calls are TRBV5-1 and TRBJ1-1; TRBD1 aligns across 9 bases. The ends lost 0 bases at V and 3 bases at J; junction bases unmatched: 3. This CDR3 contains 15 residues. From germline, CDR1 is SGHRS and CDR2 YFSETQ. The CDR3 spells CASSLEGQGDTEAFF. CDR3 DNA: TGCGCCAGCAGCTTGGAGGGACAGGGCGACACTGAAGCTTTCTTT.

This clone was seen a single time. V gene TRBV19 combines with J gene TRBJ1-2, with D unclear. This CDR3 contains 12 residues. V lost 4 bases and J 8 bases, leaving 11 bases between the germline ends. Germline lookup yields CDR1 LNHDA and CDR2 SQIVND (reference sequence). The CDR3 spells CASSKRQEGYTF. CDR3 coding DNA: TGTGCCAGTAGTAAGAGACAAGAGGGCTACACCTTC.

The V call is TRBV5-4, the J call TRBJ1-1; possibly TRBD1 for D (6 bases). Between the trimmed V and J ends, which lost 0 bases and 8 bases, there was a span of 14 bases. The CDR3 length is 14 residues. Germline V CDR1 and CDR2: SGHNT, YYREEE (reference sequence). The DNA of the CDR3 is TGTGCCAGCAGCTTGGCCGGGTTGAGGGGGGAAGCTTTCTTT. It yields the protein CASSLAGLRGEAFF. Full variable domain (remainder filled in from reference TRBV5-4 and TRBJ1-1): ETGVTQSPTHLIKTRGQQVTLRCSSQSGHNTVSWYQQALGQGPQFIFQYYREEENGRGNFPPRFSGLQFPNYSSELNVNALELDDSALYLCASSLAGLRGEAFFGQGTRLTVV.

The CDR3 sequence: CASSELGYGYTF. CDR3 coding DNA: TGTGCCAGCAGTGAATTGGGCTATGGCTACACCTTC. The chain joins TRBV6-1 to TRBJ1-2; D is ambiguous. The V and J ends lost 2 bases and 4 bases respectively, with 5 bases between them. The CDR3 covers 12 residues. The germline V gene has CDR1 MNHNS and CDR2 SASEGT.

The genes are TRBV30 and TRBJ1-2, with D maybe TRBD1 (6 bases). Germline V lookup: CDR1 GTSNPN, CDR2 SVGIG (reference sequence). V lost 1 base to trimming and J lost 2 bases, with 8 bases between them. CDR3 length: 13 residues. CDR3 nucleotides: TGTGCCTGGAGTGCACAGGGCAACTATGGCTACACCTTC. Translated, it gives CAWSAQGNYGYTF.

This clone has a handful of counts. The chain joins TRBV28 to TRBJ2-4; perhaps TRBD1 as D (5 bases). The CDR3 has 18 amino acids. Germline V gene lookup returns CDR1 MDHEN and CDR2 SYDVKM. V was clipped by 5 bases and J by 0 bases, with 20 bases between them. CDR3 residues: CASSTKKQAPLAKNIQYF. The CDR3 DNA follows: TGTGCCAGCAGTACAAAAAAACAGGCTCCACTAGCCAAAAACATTCAGTACTTC.

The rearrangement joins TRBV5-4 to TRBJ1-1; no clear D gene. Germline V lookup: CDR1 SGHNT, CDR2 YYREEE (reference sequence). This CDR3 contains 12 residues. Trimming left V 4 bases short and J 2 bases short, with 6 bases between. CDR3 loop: CASSRFNTEAFF. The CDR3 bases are TGTGCCAGCAGCCGGTTTAACACTGAAGCTTTCTTT.

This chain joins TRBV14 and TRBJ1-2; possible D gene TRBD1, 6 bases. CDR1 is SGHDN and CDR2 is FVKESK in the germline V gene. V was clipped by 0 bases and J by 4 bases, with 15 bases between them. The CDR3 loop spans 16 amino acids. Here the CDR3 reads CASSQDGQPAGYGYTF. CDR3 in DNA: TGTGCCAGCAGCCAAGACGGACAGCCCGCGGGCTATGGCTACACCTTC.

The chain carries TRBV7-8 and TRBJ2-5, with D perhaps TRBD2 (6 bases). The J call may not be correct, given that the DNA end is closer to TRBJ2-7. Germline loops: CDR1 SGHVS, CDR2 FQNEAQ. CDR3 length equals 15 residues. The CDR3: CASNRMAGPSYEQYF. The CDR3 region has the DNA TGTGCCAGCAATCGGATGGCGGGACCATCCTACGAGCAGTACTTC.

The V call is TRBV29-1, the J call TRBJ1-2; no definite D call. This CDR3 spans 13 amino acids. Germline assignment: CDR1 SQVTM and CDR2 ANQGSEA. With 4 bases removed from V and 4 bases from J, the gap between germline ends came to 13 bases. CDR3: CSVGAGPTYGYTF. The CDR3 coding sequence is TGCAGCGTTGGGGCGGGCCCGACCTATGGCTACACCTTC.

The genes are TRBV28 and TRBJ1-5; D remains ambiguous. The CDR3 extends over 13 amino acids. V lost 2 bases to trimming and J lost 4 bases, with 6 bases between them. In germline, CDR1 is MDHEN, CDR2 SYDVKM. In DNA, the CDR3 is TGTGCCAGCAGTTTACGGGAAAATCAGCCCCAGCATTTT. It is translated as CASSLRENQPQHF.